This TCR beta chain originates from a study of T cells in Graves' hyperthyroidism and ophthalmopathy. This clonotype was counted many times. Its antigen is unknown. Per germline, CDR1 SGHRS and CDR2 YFSETQ. CDR3 length: 15 amino acids. V lost 4 bases to trimming and J lost 5 bases, with 18 bases between them. Whole-study findings and limits: A 13 V-J signature model discriminated ophthalmopathy versus stable hyperthyroidism. Ophthalmopathy, which appeared later, was predicted by the model a median approximately six months before onset.

RNA transcripts were the template for amplifying TCR beta CDR3 regions. The TCR CDR3 was amplified in a first-round RT-PCR using the HTBI primer set. TCRdb reprocessed the multiplex PCR reads via MiXCR and lists one record per CDR3 protein. The data show about 640,000 distinct CDR3 sequences, roughly 20% seen once. Ophthalmopathy patients had moderate-to-severe active disease, CAS ≥3, NOSPECS ≥4, and disease duration under 3 months. PBMCs stemmed from about 9.5 ml fresh peripheral blood. The V call is TRBV5-1, the J call TRBJ1-1, with D maybe TRBD1 (5 bases). Source material: blood. The source is a man aged 25 to 40 with Graves' ophthalmopathy. The CDR3 region has the DNA TGCGCCAGCAGCCCCAGGTCGGGGCCCTGGACTGAAGCTTTCTTT. Translated, it gives CASSPRSGPWTEAFF.